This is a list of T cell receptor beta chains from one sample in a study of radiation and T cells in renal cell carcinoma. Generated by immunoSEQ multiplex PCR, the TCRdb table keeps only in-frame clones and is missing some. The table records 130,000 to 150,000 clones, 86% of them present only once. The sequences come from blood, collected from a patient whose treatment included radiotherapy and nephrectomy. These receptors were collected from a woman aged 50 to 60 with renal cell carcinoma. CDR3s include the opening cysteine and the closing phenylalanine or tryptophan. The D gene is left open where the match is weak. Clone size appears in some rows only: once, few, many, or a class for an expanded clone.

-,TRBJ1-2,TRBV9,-,TGTGCCAGCAGCGGCTCCCTTCGGGTTACAGAAGGCTACACCTTC,CASSGSLRVTEGYTF
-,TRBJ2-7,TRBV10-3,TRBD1,TGTGCCATCAGAGGACAGGGAATGGCCTACGAGCAGTACTTC,CAIRGQGMAYEQYF
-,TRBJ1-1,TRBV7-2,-,TGTGCCAGCAGCCCACCAAATGGTCCGGCCACTGAAGCTTTCTTT,CASSPPNGPATEAFF
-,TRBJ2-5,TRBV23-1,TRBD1,TGCGCCAGCAGTCCCAGACAGGGCTGCCAAGAGACCCAGTACTTC,CASSPRQGCQETQYF
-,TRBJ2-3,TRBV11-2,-,TGTGCCAGCAGCTTAGCCCACCCCACAGATACGCAGTATTTT,CASSLAHPTDTQYF
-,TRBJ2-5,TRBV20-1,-,TGCAGTGGAGGGGGGCGGGAGACCCAGTACTTC,CSGGGRETQYF
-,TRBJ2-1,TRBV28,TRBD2,TGTGCCAGCAGTCCCCGTAGCGGGAGGGGGGGCAATGAGCAGTTCTTC,CASSPRSGRGGNEQFF
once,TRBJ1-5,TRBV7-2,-,TGTGCCAGCAGCTTAGCGTCCCAGTATAGCAATCAGCCCCAGCATTTT,CASSLASQYSNQPQHF
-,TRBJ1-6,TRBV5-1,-,TGCGCCAGCAGCGAGCAGGCTAATTCACCCCTCCACTTT,CASSEQANSPLHF
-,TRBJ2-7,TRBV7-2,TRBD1,TGTGCCAGCAGCACACACTCGACGGACAGGGCCGAGCAGTACTTC,CASSTHSTDRAEQYF
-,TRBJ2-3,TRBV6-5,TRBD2,TGTGCCAGCACCGATCGGGAGGGAGATACGCAGTATTTT,CASTDREGDTQYF
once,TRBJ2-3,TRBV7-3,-,TGTGCCAGCAGTACGACAGAAGACGCAGATACGCAGTATTTT,CASSTTEDADTQYF
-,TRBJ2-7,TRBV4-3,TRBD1,TGCGCCAGCAGCCAGGGCCAGACAGGGGGCACTTACGAGCAGTACTTC,CASSQGQTGGTYEQYF
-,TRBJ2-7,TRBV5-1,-,TGCGCCAGCAGCATAAACCCGGACGTGTCAAACGAGCAGTACTTC,CASSINPDVSNEQYF
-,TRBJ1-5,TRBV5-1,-,TGCGCCAGCAGCCCTGGCAGGGACCAGCCCCAGCATTTT,CASSPGRDQPQHF
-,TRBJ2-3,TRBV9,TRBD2,TGTGCCAGCAGCGTGAAGACTAGCGGGGCGGCAGATACGCAGTATTTT,CASSVKTSGAADTQYF
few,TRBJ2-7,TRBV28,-,TGTGCCAGCAGTATATCCTACGAGCAGTACTTC,CASSISYEQYF